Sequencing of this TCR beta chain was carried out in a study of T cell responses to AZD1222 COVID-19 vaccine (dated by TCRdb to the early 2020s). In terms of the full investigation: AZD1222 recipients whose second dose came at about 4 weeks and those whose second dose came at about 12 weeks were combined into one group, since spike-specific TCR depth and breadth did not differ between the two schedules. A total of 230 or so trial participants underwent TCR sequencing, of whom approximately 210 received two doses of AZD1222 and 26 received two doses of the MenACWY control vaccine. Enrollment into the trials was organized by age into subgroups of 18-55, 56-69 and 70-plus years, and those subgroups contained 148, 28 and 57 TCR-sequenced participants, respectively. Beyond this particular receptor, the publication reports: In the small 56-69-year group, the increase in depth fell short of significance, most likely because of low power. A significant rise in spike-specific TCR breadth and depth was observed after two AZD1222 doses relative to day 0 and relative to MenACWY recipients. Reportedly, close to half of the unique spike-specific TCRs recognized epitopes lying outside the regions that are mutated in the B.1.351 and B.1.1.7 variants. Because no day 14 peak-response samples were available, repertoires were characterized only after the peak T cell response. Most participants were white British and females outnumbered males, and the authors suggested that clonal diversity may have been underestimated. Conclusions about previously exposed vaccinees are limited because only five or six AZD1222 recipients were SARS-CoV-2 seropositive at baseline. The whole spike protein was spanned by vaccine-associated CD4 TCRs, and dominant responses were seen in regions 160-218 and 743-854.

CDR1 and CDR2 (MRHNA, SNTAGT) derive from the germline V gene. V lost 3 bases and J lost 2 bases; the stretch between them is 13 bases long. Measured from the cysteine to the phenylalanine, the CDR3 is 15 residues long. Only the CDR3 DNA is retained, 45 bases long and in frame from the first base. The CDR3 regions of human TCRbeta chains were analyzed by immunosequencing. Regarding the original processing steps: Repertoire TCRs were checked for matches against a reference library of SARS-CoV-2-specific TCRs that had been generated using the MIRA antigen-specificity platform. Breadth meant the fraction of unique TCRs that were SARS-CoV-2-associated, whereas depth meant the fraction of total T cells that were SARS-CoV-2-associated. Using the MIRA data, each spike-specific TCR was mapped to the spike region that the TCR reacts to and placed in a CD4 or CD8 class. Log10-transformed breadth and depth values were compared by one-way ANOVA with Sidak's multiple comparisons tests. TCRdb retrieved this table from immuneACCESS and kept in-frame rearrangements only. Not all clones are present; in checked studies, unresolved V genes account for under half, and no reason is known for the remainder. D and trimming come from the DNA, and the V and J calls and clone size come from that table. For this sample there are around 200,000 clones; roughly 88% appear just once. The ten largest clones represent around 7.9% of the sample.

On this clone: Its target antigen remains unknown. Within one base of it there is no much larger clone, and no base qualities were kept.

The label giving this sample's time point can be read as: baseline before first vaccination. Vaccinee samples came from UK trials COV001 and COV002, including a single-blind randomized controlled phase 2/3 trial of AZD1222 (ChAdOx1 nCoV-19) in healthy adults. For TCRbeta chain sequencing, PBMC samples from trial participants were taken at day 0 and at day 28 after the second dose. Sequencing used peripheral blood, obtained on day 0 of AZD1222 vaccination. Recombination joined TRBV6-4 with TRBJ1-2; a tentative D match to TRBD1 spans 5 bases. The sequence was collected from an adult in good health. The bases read TGTGCCAGCAGTGAAGGTTGGGGGGGAAACTATGGCTACACCTTC. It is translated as CASSEGWGGNYGYTF.